The 21 T cell receptor beta chains below come from one sample, sequenced in a study of beta chain features in type 1 diabetes. Study-level points and caveats: Type 1 diabetes patients showed a moderate but significant shortening of TCRB CDR3s in all four CD4+ subsets.

These receptors lack a known antigen. Expressed TCRB transcripts got sequenced, as all isolated RNA was reverse transcribed. Sequencing used immunoSEQ multiplex PCR; TCRdb keeps in-frame clones, though not all of them. The table lists over 600,000 clones, roughly an eighth of them singletons. Source material: naive CD4+ T cells from blood. The receptor set was obtained from a man aged 25-45 years with type 1 diabetes.

This clone has more than one count but fewer than ten. The CDR3 loop is CAWKTTHSYEQYF. The DNA for the CDR3 is TGTGCCTGGAAGACAACTCATTCCTACGAGCAGTACTTC. This chain uses TRBV30 with TRBJ2-7; unclear D gene. The CDR3 has 13 amino acids. Trimming removed 4 bases from V and 1 base from J, with 11 bases in between. Germline V CDR1 and CDR2: GTSNPN, SVGIG (reference sequence).

The CDR3 nucleotides read TGTGCCACCAGTCCGGACGGGTTGCATGGCAATCAGCCCCAGCATTTT. Protein sequence: CATSPDGLHGNQPQHF. The chain links TRBV15 to TRBJ1-5; D is undetermined. The CDR3 has 16 residues. CDR1 and CDR2 from the germline V gene are LNHNV and YYDKDF (reference sequence). V was pared by 6 bases and J by 2 bases, with 17 bases between.

In its sample, this clone was seen a few times. This CDR3 is CASKTLGAETQYF. The CDR3 nucleotides are TGCGCCAGTAAGACTTTAGGAGCAGAGACCCAGTACTTC. This chain uses TRBV5-1 with TRBJ2-5; D ambiguous. The CDR3 totals 13 residues. Germline V lookup: CDR1 SGHRS, CDR2 YFSETQ. V was trimmed by 8 bases and J by 4 bases, leaving 15 bases between them.

This clone was seen more than once but under ten times. The chain combines TRBV5-4 with TRBJ2-7, with D uncertain. CDR3 length: 13 amino acids. Germline V gene data show CDR1 as SGHNT and CDR2 as YYREEE (reference sequence). V shed 0 bases and J shed 0 bases, with 4 bases lying between them. The CDR3 DNA is TGTGCCAGCAGCTTGGAAACCTCCTACGAGCAGTACTTC. Its protein product is CASSLETSYEQYF.

The chain uses TRBV29-1 and TRBJ1-1; D not certain. This CDR3 has 14 residues. V was shortened by 2 bases and J by 4 bases, with 14 bases between the two germline ends. The germline gives CDR1 SQVTM, CDR2 ANQGSEA. For the CDR3, the DNA is TGCAGCGTTGAAAGACACCTCACCGGCACTGAAGCTTTCTTT. It codes for CSVERHLTGTEAFF.

This clone was counted a few times. V gene TRBV10-2 combines with J gene TRBJ2-3; 13 nucleotides match TRBD2. Germline V gene lookup returns CDR1 WSHSY and CDR2 SAAADI. The junction had 2 bases not matched to a gene; V was cut back by 3 bases and J by 8 bases. This CDR3 spans 14 amino acids. DNA of the CDR3: TGCGCCAGCAGTGAAACTAGCGGGGGGGGTACGCAGTATTTT. This gives the protein CASSETSGGGTQYF.

This clone was detected a few times. This chain joins TRBV9 and TRBJ2-7; the match to TRBD1 covers 9 bases. Germline V lookup: CDR1 SGDLS, CDR2 YYNGEE. J was trimmed by 5 bases and V by 4 bases; bases with no gene match: 22. The CDR3 covers 19 residues. The CDR3 is CASSPIYGDRAARADEQYF. The CDR3 coding sequence is TGTGCCAGCAGCCCCATTTACGGGGACAGGGCCGCGAGGGCCGACGAGCAGTACTTC. The full variable domain, rest sourced from reference TRBV9 and TRBJ2-7, is DSGVTQTPKHLITATGQRVTLRCSPRSGDLSVYWYQQSLDQGLQFLIQYYNGEERAKGNILERFSAQQFPDLHSELNLSSLELGDSALYFCASSPIYGDRAARADEQYFGPGTRLTVT.

The V and J genes are TRBV7-2 and TRBJ1-2; D is perhaps TRBD1 (5 bases). Trimming took 1 base from V and 4 from J, leaving 13 bases between them. The CDR3 length is 15 residues. CDR1 and CDR2 from the germline V gene are SGHTA and FQGNSA. The CDR3, as DNA: TGTGCCAGCAGCTTAGGTGGGACGGGTCTCTATGGCTACACCTTC. Protein: CASSLGGTGLYGYTF.

This clone was seen a few times. The chain employs TRBV29-1 and TRBJ2-7; D is ambiguous. CDR1 is SQVTM, CDR2 ANQGSEA, per germline. The CDR3 runs 12 residues. Trimming shortened V by 4 bases and J by 2 bases, and 9 bases separated the two germline ends. Here the CDR3 DNA reads TGCAGCGTTGGAGTTACCACCTACGAGCAGTACTTC. Its translation: CSVGVTTYEQYF.

The J gene is TRBJ2-7, the V gene TRBV23-1, with 8 bases aligning to TRBD1. TRBV23-1 is an open reading frame, and its role is uncertain. This CDR3 is built from 14 residues. Trimming at V came to 3 bases and at J to 3 bases, leaving 4 bases not matched to a gene. The CDR3 nucleotides are TGCGCCAGCAGTCAGCCGGACAGGGACTACGAGCAGTACTTC. Amino acid sequence: CASSQPDRDYEQYF.

V and J are TRBV10-3 and TRBJ1-1; D not certain. The germline V gene has CDR1 ENHRY and CDR2 SYGVKD. V was shortened by 0 bases and J by 0 bases, with 8 bases between the two germline ends. The CDR3 is made up of 15 amino acids. CDR3 bases: TGTGCCATCAGTGAGTCGGAGGCACTGAACACTGAAGCTTTCTTT. It translates to CAISESEALNTEAFF.

The sample holds a few counts of this clone. J is TRBJ1-5 and V is TRBV18; D is perhaps TRBD1 (6 bases). CDR3 length: 13 amino acids. The ends were cut back, 6 bases at V and 5 bases at J, with 11 bases in the middle. Germline CDR1 and CDR2: KGHSH and LQKENI. In DNA form, the CDR3 reads TGTGCCAGCTCGCCGAACAGGGATCAGCCCCAGCATTTT. This sequence encodes CASSPNRDQPQHF.

This clone occurred a few times. V is TRBV7-2 and J is TRBJ2-3; 11 nucleotides agree with TRBD2. The CDR3 totals 16 residues. Germline CDR1 SGHTA, CDR2 FQGNSA. Losses at the gene ends were 5 bases for V and 0 bases for J; bases not matched to a gene: 4. The CDR3 is CASSAWTSGSTDTQYF. CDR3 nucleotide sequence: TGTGCCAGCAGCGCATGGACTAGCGGGAGCACAGATACGCAGTATTTT.

This clone has a handful of counts. The V call is TRBV7-9, the J call TRBJ2-7; D is uncertain. V was cut by 3 bases and J by 2 bases, with 11 bases left in between. Looked up from germline, CDR1 is SEHNR and CDR2 is FQNEAQ (reference sequence). The CDR3 loop spans 14 amino acids. The CDR3 coding sequence is TGTGCCAGCAGCTTCCCCGGGTATCCCTACGAGCAGTACTTC. This encodes CASSFPGYPYEQYF.

This clone has more than one count but fewer than ten. V is TRBV18 and J is TRBJ1-6; possibly TRBD1 for D (5 bases). The germline V gene has CDR1 KGHSH and CDR2 LQKENI. Trimming left V 3 bases short and J 8 bases short, with 17 bases between. The CDR3 has 16 amino acids. This CDR3 is CASSPGSGARDSPLHF. The CDR3 region has the DNA TGTGCCAGCTCACCGGGGAGTGGGGCACGGGATTCACCCCTCCACTTT.

This chain joins TRBV30 and TRBJ2-7; either TRBD1 or TRBD2 may supply D (5 bases each). Germline CDR1 reads GTSNPN; CDR2 reads SVGIG (reference sequence). V gave up 2 bases and J gave up 5 bases, with 19 bases separating them. CDR3 size: 15 residues. The CDR3 bases are TGTGCCTGGAGTCCTCTGGGGACCCCTGATGACGAGCAGTACTTC. Its translation is CAWSPLGTPDDEQYF.

This chain joins TRBV27 and TRBJ1-5; possible D gene TRBD1, 5 bases. Trimming left V 4 bases short and J 6 bases short, with 13 bases between. The CDR3 is made up of 14 amino acids. Germline V lookup: CDR1 MNHEY, CDR2 SMNVEV (reference sequence). The CDR3 nucleotides read TGTGCCAGCAGTTGGCTGGGGGGGACTCAGCCCCAGCATTTT. As protein: CASSWLGGTQPQHF.

The chain employs TRBV9 and TRBJ1-6, with TRBD1 identical over 9 bases. Trimming at V came to 3 bases and at J to 7 bases, leaving 5 bases not matched to a gene. The CDR3 totals 15 residues. CDR1 is SGDLS and CDR2 is YYNGEE in the germline V gene. The DNA for the CDR3 is TGTGCCAGCAGCGCGGGACAGGGTTGGAATTCACCCCTCCACTTT. Translating gives CASSAGQGWNSPLHF.

This chain joins TRBV4-3 and TRBJ1-3; tentative D call: TRBD1 (6 bases). Per germline, CDR1 LGHNA and CDR2 YSLEER. Trimming removed 4 bases from V and 4 bases from J, with 17 bases in between. The CDR3 runs 16 residues. The CDR3 coding sequence is TGCGCCAGCAGCCCCGAGACAGGAATCTCCGGAAACACCATATATTTT. Protein product: CASSPETGISGNTIYF.

This chain uses TRBV13 with TRBJ2-7; the D gene is possibly TRBD2 (5 bases). CDR3 length: 14 residues. V lost 4 bases and J lost 2, with 12 bases in between. The germline CDR1 and CDR2 sequences are PRHDT and FYEKMQ (reference sequence). CDR3 in DNA: TGTGCCAGCAGCTCCCGGACTTTACCCTACGAGCAGTACTTC. This codes for CASSSRTLPYEQYF.

This clone was picked up a small number of times. The chain carries TRBV6-5 and TRBJ2-7, with TRBD2 identical over 12 bases. Germline V gives CDR1 MNHEY, CDR2 SVGAGI. The V and J ends lost 6 bases and 12 bases, in that order; junction bases with no gene match: 12. CDR3 length: 14 residues. CDR3 DNA sequence: TGTGCCAGCAGGACTAGCGGGGGCGTCAATCAAGGGTACTTC. Residues: CASRTSGGVNQGYF.